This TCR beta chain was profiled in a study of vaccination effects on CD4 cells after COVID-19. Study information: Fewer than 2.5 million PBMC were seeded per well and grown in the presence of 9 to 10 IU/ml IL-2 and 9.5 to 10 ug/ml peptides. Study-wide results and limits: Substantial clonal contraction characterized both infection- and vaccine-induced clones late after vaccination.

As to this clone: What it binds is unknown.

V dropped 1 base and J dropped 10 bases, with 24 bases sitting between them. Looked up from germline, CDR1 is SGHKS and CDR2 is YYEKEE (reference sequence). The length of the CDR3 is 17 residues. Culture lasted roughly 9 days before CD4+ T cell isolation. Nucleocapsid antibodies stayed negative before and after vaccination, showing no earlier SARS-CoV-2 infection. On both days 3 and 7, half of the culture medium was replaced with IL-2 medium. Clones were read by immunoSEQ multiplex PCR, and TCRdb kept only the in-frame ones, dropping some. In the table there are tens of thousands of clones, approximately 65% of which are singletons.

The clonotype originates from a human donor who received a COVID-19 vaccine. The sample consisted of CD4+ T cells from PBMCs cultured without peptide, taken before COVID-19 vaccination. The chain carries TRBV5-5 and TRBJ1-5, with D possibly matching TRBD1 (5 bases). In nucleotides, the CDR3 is TGTGCCAGCAGCTTGCGTGGGACGGCGATTTCCTCAGGTCCCCAGCATTTT. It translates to CASSLRGTAISSGPQHF.